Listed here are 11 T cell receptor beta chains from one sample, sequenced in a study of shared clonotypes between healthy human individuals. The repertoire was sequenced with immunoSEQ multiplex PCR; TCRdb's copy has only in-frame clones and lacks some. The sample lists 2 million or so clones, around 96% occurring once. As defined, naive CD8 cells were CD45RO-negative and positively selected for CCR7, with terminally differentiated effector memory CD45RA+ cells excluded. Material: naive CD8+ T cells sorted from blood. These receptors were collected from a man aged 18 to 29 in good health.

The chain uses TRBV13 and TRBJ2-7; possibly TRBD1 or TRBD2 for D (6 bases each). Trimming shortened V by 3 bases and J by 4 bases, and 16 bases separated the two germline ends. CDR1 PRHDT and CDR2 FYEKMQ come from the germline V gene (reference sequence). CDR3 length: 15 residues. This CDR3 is CASSFEGGFDYEQYF. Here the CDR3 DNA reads TGTGCCAGCAGCTTTGAGGGGGGTTTCGATTACGAGCAGTACTTC.

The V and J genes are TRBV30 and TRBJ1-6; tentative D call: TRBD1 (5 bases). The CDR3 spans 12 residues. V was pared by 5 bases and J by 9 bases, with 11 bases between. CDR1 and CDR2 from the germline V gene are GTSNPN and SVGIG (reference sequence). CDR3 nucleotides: TGTGCCTGGGGGGACTTTAGTTCACCCCTCCACTTT. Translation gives CAWGDFSSPLHF. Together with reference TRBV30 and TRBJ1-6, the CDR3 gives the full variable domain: SQTIHQWPATLVQPVGSPLSLECTVEGTSNPNLYWYRQAAGRGLQLLFYSVGIGQISSEVPQNLSASRPQDRQFILSSKKLLLSDSGFYLCAWGDFSSPLHFGNGTRLTVT.

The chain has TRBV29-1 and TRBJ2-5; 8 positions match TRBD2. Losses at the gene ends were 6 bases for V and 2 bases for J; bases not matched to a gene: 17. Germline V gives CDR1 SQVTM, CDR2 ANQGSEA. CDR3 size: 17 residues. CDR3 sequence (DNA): TGCAGCGTCCCAGGGACGGTCTATGAGCGGGAGCAAGAGACCCAGTACTTC. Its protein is CSVPGTVYEREQETQYF.

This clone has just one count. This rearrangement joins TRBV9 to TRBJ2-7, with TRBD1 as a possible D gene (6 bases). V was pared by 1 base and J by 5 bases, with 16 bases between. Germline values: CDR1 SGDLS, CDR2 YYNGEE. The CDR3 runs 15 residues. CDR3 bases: TGTGCCAGCAGCGTAAGTCCAGGGACAAACGACGAGCAGTACTTC. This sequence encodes CASSVSPGTNDEQYF. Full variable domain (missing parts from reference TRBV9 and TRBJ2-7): DSGVTQTPKHLITATGQRVTLRCSPRSGDLSVYWYQQSLDQGLQFLIQYYNGEERAKGNILERFSAQQFPDLHSELNLSSLELGDSALYFCASSVSPGTNDEQYFGPGTRLTVT.

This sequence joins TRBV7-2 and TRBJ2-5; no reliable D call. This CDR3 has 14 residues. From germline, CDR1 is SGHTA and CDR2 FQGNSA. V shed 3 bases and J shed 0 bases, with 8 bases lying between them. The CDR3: CASSLSINQETQYF. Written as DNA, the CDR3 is TGTGCCAGCAGCTTGTCAATAAACCAAGAGACCCAGTACTTC.

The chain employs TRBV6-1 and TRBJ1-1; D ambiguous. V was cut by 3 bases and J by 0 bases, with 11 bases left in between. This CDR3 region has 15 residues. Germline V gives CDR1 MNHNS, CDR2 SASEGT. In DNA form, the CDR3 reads TGTGCCAGCAGTGAGTACACTTCCTTGAACACTGAAGCTTTCTTT. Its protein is CASSEYTSLNTEAFF.

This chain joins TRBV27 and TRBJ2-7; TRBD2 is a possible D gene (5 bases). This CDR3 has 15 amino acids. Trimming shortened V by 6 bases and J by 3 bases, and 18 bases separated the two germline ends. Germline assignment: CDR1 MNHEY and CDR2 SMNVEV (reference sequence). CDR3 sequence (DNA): TGTGCCAGCAGCCAAGTCGGACTGACCTACTACGAGCAGTACTTC. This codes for CASSQVGLTYYEQYF.

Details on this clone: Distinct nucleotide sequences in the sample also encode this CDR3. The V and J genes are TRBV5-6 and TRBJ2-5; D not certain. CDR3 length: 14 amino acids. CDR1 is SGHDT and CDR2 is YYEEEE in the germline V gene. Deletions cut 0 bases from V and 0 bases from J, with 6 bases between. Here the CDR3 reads CASSLVGDQETQYF. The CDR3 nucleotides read TGTGCCAGCAGCTTGGTCGGAGACCAAGAGACCCAGTACTTC.

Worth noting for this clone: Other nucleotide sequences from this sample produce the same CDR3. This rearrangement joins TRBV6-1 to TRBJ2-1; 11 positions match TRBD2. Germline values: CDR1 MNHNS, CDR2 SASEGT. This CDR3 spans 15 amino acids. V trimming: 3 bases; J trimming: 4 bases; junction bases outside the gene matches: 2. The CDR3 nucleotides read TGTGCCAGCAGTGAGGGACTAGCGGAGTACAATGAGCAGTTCTTC. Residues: CASSEGLAEYNEQFF.

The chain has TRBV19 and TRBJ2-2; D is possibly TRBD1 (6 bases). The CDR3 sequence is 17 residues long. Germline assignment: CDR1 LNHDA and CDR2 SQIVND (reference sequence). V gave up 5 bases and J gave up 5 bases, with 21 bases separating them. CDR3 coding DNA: TGTGCCAGTAGTCCCCCGCCAGGGGAACGTCGGACCGGGGAGCTGTTTTTT. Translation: CASSPPPGERRTGELFF.

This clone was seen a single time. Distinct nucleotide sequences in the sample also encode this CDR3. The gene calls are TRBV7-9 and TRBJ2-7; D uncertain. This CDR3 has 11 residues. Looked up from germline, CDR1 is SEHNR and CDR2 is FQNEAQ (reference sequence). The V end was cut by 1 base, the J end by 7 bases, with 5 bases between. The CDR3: CASSLGPEQYF. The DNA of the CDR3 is TGTGCCAGCAGCTTAGGGCCAGAGCAGTACTTC.